This T cell receptor (beta chain) originates from a study of T cells in Graves' hyperthyroidism and ophthalmopathy. Findings of the study overall: Most thyroid clonotypes expanded above 0.001 appeared in blood too.

The CDR3 runs 15 residues. Trimming cost V 0 bases and J 4 bases, with 13 bases left between them. Germline values: CDR1 DFQATT, CDR2 SNEGSKA (reference sequence). The source material, RNA transcripts, was used to amplify TCR beta CDR3 regions. The HTBI primer set was used in a first-round RT-PCR of the TCR CDR3. From the multiplex PCR reads, TCRdb called clonotypes with MiXCR, one entry per CDR3 protein. This table has roughly 500,000 distinct CDR3 sequences, 40% to 50% appearing once. About this clonotype: The antigen is undetermined.

The specimen sequenced was peripheral blood or thyroid tissue (not recorded which). This chain uses TRBV20-1 with TRBJ2-1, with D perhaps TRBD2 (6 bases). The receptor was isolated from an adult woman with Graves' disease, either hyperthyroidism or ophthalmopathy (not recorded which). The CDR3 DNA is TGCAGTGCTAGAGATCGTTGGGGGACTTACAATGAGCAGTTCTTC. As protein: CSARDRWGTYNEQFF.